The rows below give T cell receptor beta chains drawn from one sample of a study of shared clonotypes between healthy human individuals. The repertoire was sequenced with immunoSEQ multiplex PCR; TCRdb's copy has only in-frame clones and lacks some. The table shows millions of clones, with roughly 94% occurring only once. Material for sequencing was naive CD8+ T cells sorted from blood. The source is a man aged 18 to 35 in good health. Each CDR3 is given with its conserved first and last residue. The D gene is left open where the match is weak. A clone size is listed for some rows: how often the clone was seen (once, few, many), or a class if it is expanded.

CDR3aa | CDR3nt | v_gene | d_gene | j_gene | abundance
CASSPGQAEREAFF | TGTGCCAGCAGCCCGGGACAGGCCGAGAGGGAAGCTTTCTTT | TRBV13 | TRBD1 | TRBJ1-1 | -
CASSFTTSTDTQYF | TGTGCCAGCAGCTTCACGACAAGCACAGATACGCAGTATTTT | TRBV7-9 | - | TRBJ2-3 | -
CATGDSYGYTF | TGCGCCACCGGGGACAGCTATGGCTACACCTTC | TRBV10-2 | TRBD1 | TRBJ1-2 | -
CASSLGQHEQYF | TGTGCCAGCAGCTTAGGACAACACGAGCAGTACTTC | TRBV11-3 | - | TRBJ2-7 | -
CASKGPGNSPLHF | TGTGCCAGCAAGGGGCCAGGGAATTCACCCCTCCACTTT | TRBV27 | - | TRBJ1-6 | -
CASSSLSDEAAYEQYF | TGTGCCAGCAGCTCCTTATCGGATGAGGCTGCCTACGAGCAGTACTTC | TRBV11-2 | - | TRBJ2-7 | -
CASSSSGANVLTF | TGTGCCAGTAGTTCGTCTGGGGCCAACGTCCTGACTTTC | TRBV19 | - | TRBJ2-6 | -
CASSQQGGSYNSPLHF | TGTGCCAGCAGCCAGCAGGGAGGATCCTATAATTCACCCCTCCACTTT | TRBV13 | - | TRBJ1-6 | -
CSVDPTLPDTQYF | TGCAGCGTTGACCCGACACTCCCAGATACGCAGTATTTT | TRBV29-1 | - | TRBJ2-3 | -
CASSETVTGYTYEQYF | TGCGCCAGCAGTGAGACGGTTACAGGGTATACCTACGAGCAGTACTTC | TRBV10-2 | - | TRBJ2-7 | -
CAWRTGPREQYF | TGTGCCTGGAGGACGGGACCTCGCGAGCAGTACTTC | TRBV30 | - | TRBJ2-7 | -
CASSLGRGNQPQHF | TGTGCCAGCAGTTTGGGACGAGGCAATCAGCCCCAGCATTTT | TRBV27 | - | TRBJ1-5 | few
CASSGDRGNPLLHQPQHF | TGTGCCAGCAGTGGGGACAGGGGTAACCCCCTTCTCCATCAGCCCCAGCATTTT | TRBV6-1 | TRBD1 | TRBJ1-5 | -
CASSPPRVAGAYEQYF | TGTGCCAGCAGCCCCCCCCGGGTAGCGGGGGCCTACGAGCAGTACTTC | TRBV7-2 | TRBD2 | TRBJ2-7 | once
CASSFRGTGGYEQYF | TGTGCCAGCAGTTTCCGGGGGACAGGGGGGTACGAGCAGTACTTC | TRBV27 | TRBD1 | TRBJ2-7 | -
CASSNDPQGLGGSYEQYF | TGTGCCAGCAGCAACGACCCCCAGGGGCTCGGTGGCAGCTACGAGCAGTACTTC | TRBV5-6 | - | TRBJ2-7 | -
CASSYSSGSYNEQFF | TGTGCCAGCAGTTACAGTAGCGGGTCCTACAATGAGCAGTTCTTC | TRBV6-6 | TRBD2 | TRBJ2-1 | -
CASSPWEGAYEQYF | TGTGCCAGTAGCCCGTGGGAGGGGGCCTACGAGCAGTACTTC | TRBV19 | - | TRBJ2-7 | -
CASSLDGETQYF | TGTGCCAGCAGCTTAGATGGAGAGACCCAGTACTTC | TRBV11-3 | - | TRBJ2-5 | -
CASSLGGQGSQPQHF | TGTGCCAGCAGCTTAGGGGGACAGGGTAGTCAGCCCCAGCATTTT | TRBV13 | TRBD1 | TRBJ1-5 | -
CASSQERTGDTEAFF | TGCGCCAGCAGCCAAGAGCGAACTGGGGACACTGAAGCTTTCTTT | TRBV4-1 | - | TRBJ1-1 | -
CASSFGVEAFF | TGTGCCAGCAGCTTTGGGGTTGAAGCTTTCTTT | TRBV5-6 | - | TRBJ1-1 | -
CALERVSYNEQFF | TGTGCCTTGGAGAGGGTCTCCTACAATGAGCAGTTCTTC | TRBV30 | - | TRBJ2-1 | -
CASSFRQGHMNTEAFF | TGTGCCAGCAGTTTCCGACAGGGGCACATGAACACTGAAGCTTTCTTT | TRBV2 | TRBD1 | TRBJ1-1 | -
CASSYWDVDYEQYF | TGTGCCAGCAGTTACTGGGACGTCGACTACGAGCAGTACTTC | TRBV6-6 | - | TRBJ2-7 | once
CSANGLAGGADTQYF | TGCAGCGCAAACGGACTAGCGGGAGGGGCAGATACGCAGTATTTT | TRBV29-1 | TRBD2 | TRBJ2-3 | -
CASSLGPGASTDTQYF | TGTGCCAGCAGTTTAGGTCCAGGCGCTAGCACAGATACGCAGTATTTT | TRBV27 | - | TRBJ2-3 | -
CASSLGGGYEQYF | TGTGCCAGCAGCTTGGGAGGGGGCTACGAGCAGTACTTC | TRBV5-4 | - | TRBJ2-7 | few
CASSLAPFLEGGNEQFF | TGTGCCAGCAGCTTAGCCCCCTTCCTAGAGGGGGGCAATGAGCAGTTCTTC | TRBV7-8 | - | TRBJ2-1 | -
CATAAGLDYGYTF | TGTGCCACCGCCGCCGGACTGGACTATGGCTACACCTTC | TRBV27 | - | TRBJ1-2 | -
CASSGRTGINYGYTF | TGTGCCAGCAGCGGCCGGACAGGGATAAACTATGGCTACACCTTC | TRBV9 | TRBD1 | TRBJ1-2 | -
CASSVVPGDEQYF | TGTGCCAGCAGCGTAGTTCCAGGGGACGAGCAGTACTTC | TRBV9 | - | TRBJ2-7 | -
CASSGNPSGGLNTGELFF | TGTGCCAGCAGCGGAAATCCGAGCGGGGGGCTGAACACCGGGGAGCTGTTTTTT | TRBV11-3 | TRBD2 | TRBJ2-2 | -
CSVIGGAAGANVLTF | TGCAGCGTTATCGGGGGGGCTGCTGGGGCCAACGTCCTGACTTTC | TRBV29-1 | TRBD2 | TRBJ2-6 | -
CASSRGGLDYGYTF | TGTGCCAGCAGTCGAGGGGGGCTGGACTATGGCTACACCTTC | TRBV6-5 | - | TRBJ1-2 | -
CASSLSPSMNTEAFF | TGCGCCAGCAGCTTGAGCCCGAGCATGAACACTGAAGCTTTCTTT | TRBV5-1 | - | TRBJ1-1 | -
CASSYSGHTEAFF | TGTGCCAGTAGTTACTCAGGGCACACTGAAGCTTTCTTT | TRBV19 | - | TRBJ1-1 | -
CASSSRQGLSPYEQYF | TGTGCCAGCAGCAGCCGACAGGGATTAAGTCCCTACGAGCAGTACTTC | TRBV21-1 | - | TRBJ2-7 | -
CAISAIQGANTEAFF | TGTGCCATCAGTGCCATTCAGGGGGCGAACACTGAAGCTTTCTTT | TRBV10-3 | TRBD1 | TRBJ1-1 | -
CASSLVGTNSPLHF | TGTGCCAGCAGCTTAGTCGGTACCAACTCACCCCTCCACTTT | TRBV7-8 | - | TRBJ1-6 | -
CASCLLGRSCEQYF | TGTGCCAGCTGTCTCTTGGGGCGTTCCTGCGAGCAGTACTTC | TRBV27 | - | TRBJ2-7 | -
CASSLESETYEQYF | TGTGCCAGCAGCTTAGAGAGCGAAACCTACGAGCAGTACTTC | TRBV7-6 | - | TRBJ2-7 | -
CASRPSARTVHNEQFF | TGTGCCAGTAGACCCAGTGCCCGGACTGTCCACAATGAGCAGTTCTTC | TRBV19 | - | TRBJ2-1 | -
CAGRRGANYGYTF | TGTGCAGGGAGGAGGGGAGCTAACTATGGCTACACCTTC | TRBV2 | - | TRBJ1-2 | -
CASSFAGDQPQHF | TGTGCCAGCAGCTTTGCTGGGGATCAGCCCCAGCATTTT | TRBV27 | - | TRBJ1-5 | -
CAISAGTLKGETQYF | TGTGCCATCAGTGCTGGGACTTTAAAGGGAGAGACCCAGTACTTC | TRBV10-3 | - | TRBJ2-5 | -
CASSEGLHPFNEKLFF | TGTGCCAGCAGTGAGGGCCTCCATCCTTTTAATGAAAAACTGTTTTTT | TRBV6-1 | - | TRBJ1-4 | -
CASSFGGGGETQYF | TGTGCCAGCAGCTTCGGTGGGGGGGGAGAGACCCAGTACTTC | TRBV5-8 | TRBD2 | TRBJ2-5 | -
CASSYSATGAYNEQFF | TGTGCCAGCAGTTACTCAGCGACAGGAGCCTACAATGAGCAGTTCTTC | TRBV6-5 | - | TRBJ2-1 | -